The T cell receptor (beta chain) under discussion was sequenced for a study of blood T cell repertoires in COVID-19. On the study more broadly: Whether acute or convalescent, the COVID-19 samples came from the United States, Italy and Spain. Nucleic acid was either cDNA or gDNA, and it came from T cells, B-cell-depleted T cells, or PBMCs.

Methods used by the authors: Reference gene primer amplification gave estimated nucleated cell counts. Libraries were prepared by immunoSEQ multiplex PCR; TCRdb keeps only in-frame clonotypes and omits some of them. V, J and clone size are those of that table, while D and trimming were read from the DNA. The sample yields about 130,000 clones, roughly four fifths seen once. CDR3 length: 16 residues. V was cut by 0 bases and J by 1 base, with 9 bases left in between. CDR1 LGHNA and CDR2 YNFKEQ come from the germline V gene. The V call is TRBV4-2, the J call TRBJ2-2; no reliable D call. This sequence was found in a woman aged 45-59 years with acute or convalescent COVID-19. The material sequenced was peripheral blood. CDR3 nucleotide sequence: TGTGCCAGCAGCCAAGATCCCCACTGGAACACCGGGGAGCTGTTTTTT. Translation gives CASSQDPHWNTGELFF.